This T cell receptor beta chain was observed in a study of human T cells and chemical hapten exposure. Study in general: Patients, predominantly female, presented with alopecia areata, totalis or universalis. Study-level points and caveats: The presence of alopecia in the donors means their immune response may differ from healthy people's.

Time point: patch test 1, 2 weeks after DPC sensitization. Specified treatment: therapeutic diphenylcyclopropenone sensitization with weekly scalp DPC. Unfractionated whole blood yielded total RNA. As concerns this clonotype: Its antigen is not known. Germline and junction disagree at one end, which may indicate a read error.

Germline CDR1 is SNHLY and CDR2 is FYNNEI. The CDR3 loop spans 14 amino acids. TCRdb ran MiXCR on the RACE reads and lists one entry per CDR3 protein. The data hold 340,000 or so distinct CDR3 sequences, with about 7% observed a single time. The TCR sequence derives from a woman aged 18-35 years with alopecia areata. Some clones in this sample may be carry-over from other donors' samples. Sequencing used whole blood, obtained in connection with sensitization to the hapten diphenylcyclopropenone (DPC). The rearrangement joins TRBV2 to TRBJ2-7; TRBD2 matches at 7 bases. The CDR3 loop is CASSEAVQGGQPHF. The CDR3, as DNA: TGTGCCAGCAGTGAAGCGGTCCAGGGAGGGCAACCCCACTTC.